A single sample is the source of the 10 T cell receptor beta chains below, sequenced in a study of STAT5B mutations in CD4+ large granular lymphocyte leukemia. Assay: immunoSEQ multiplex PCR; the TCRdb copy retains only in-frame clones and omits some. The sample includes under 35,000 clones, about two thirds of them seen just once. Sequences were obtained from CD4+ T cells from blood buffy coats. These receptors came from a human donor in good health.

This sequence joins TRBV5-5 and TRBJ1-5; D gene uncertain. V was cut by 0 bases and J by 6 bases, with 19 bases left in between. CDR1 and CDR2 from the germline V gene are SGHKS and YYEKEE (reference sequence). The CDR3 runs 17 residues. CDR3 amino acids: CASSLALGGQWGQPQHF. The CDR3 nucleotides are TGTGCCAGCAGCTTGGCCCTAGGCGGGCAGTGGGGTCAGCCCCAGCATTTT.

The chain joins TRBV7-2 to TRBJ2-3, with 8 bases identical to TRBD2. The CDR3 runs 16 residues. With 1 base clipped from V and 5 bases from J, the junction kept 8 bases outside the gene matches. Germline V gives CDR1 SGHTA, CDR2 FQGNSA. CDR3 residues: CASSLGAGTRLDTQYF. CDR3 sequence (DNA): TGTGCCAGCAGCTTAGGGGCCGGGACTAGATTAGATACGCAGTATTTT.

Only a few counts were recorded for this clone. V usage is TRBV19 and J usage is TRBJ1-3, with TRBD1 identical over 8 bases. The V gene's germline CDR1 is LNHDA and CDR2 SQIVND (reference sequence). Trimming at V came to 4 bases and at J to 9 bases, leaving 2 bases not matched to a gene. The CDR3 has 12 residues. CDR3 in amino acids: CASSRDRFTIYF. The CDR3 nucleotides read TGTGCCAGTAGTAGGGACAGGTTCACCATATATTTT.

The CDR3 protein is CASSPQEGYGNTEAFF. CDR3 nucleotides: TGTGCCAGCTCACCACAGGAAGGTTATGGTAACACTGAAGCTTTCTTT. The V gene is TRBV18, the J gene TRBJ1-1; D unclear. Germline CDR1 is KGHSH and CDR2 is LQKENI. V was clipped by 1 base and J by 2 bases, with 14 bases between them. The CDR3 is 16 residues long.

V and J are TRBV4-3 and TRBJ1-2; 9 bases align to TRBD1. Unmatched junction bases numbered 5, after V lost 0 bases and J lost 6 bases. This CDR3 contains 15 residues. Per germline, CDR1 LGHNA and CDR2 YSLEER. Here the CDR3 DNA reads TGCGCCAGCAGCCAAGAGGGACAGGGATTGAATGGCTACACCTTC. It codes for CASSQEGQGLNGYTF.

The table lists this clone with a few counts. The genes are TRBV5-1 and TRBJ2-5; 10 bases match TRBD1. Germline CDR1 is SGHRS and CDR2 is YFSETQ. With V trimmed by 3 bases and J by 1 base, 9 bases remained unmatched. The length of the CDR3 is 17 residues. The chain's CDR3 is CASSSLDRGYTQETQYF. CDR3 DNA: TGCGCCAGCAGCTCCCTGGACAGGGGGTATACCCAAGAGACCCAGTACTTC.

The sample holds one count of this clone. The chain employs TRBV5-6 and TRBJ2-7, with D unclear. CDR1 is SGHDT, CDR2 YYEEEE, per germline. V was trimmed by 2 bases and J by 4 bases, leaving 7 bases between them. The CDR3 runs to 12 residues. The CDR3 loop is CASSLRVYEQYF. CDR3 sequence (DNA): TGTGCCAGCAGCTTAAGGGTTTACGAGCAGTACTTC.

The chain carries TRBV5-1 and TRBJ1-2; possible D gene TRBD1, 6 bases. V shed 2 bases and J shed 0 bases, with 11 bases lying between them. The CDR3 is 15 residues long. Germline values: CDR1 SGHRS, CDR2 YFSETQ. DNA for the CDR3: TGCGCCAGCAGCTTTTCCCAGGGGTCTAACTATGGCTACACCTTC. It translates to CASSFSQGSNYGYTF.

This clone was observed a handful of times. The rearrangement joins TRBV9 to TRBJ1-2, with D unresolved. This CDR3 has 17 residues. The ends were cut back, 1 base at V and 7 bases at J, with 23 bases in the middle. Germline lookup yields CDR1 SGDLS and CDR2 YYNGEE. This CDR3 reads CASSVSNLRARGGGYTF. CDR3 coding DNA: TGTGCCAGCAGCGTATCGAACCTCCGGGCCCGCGGCGGTGGCTACACCTTC. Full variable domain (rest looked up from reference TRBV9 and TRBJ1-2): DSGVTQTPKHLITATGQRVTLRCSPRSGDLSVYWYQQSLDQGLQFLIQYYNGEERAKGNILERFSAQQFPDLHSELNLSSLELGDSALYFCASSVSNLRARGGGYTFGSGTRLTVV.

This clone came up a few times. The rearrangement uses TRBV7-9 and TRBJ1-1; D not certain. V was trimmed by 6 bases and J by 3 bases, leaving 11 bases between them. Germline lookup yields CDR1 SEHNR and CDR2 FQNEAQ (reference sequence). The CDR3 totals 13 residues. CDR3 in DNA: TGTGCCAGCAGTAACTTTTGGGACACTGAAGCTTTCTTT. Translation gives CASSNFWDTEAFF.